These 24 T cell receptor beta chains were all obtained from the same sample, sequenced in a study of blood T cell repertoires in COVID-19. The data were produced by immunoSEQ multiplex PCR, yet TCRdb's version contains in-frame clones alone and is incomplete. The sample holds fewer than 15,000 clones, approximately 92% seen once. The sample was peripheral blood. Receptor source: a human donor with active COVID-19. The donor label of this sample is uncertain.

The V call is TRBV2, the J call TRBJ2-1; 11 bases are a match to TRBD2. The CDR3 consists of 18 residues. Germline loops: CDR1 SNHLY, CDR2 FYNNEI. The V and J ends lost 7 bases and 0 bases, in that order; junction bases with no gene match: 11. CDR3 coding DNA: TGTGCCAGCACCCGCGGGCTAGCGGGGGGAAGCTCCTACAATGAGCAGTTCTTC. It encodes CASTRGLAGGSSYNEQFF.

V usage is TRBV28 and J usage is TRBJ1-5; possible D gene TRBD1, 5 bases. The CDR3 spans 14 residues. V was clipped by 4 bases and J by 1 base, with 8 bases between them. Germline V gene lookup returns CDR1 MDHEN and CDR2 SYDVKM. The CDR3, as DNA: TGTGCCAGCAGTTCCGCAGGGAGCAATCAGCCCCAGCATTTT. This encodes CASSSAGSNQPQHF.

CDR3 protein: CASSPGTGVQETQYF. The DNA for the CDR3 is TGTGCCAGCTCACCCGGGACAGGAGTCCAAGAGACCCAGTACTTC. The chain links TRBV18 to TRBJ2-5; 8 bases line up with TRBD1. The germline V gene has CDR1 KGHSH and CDR2 LQKENI. Trimming removed 3 bases from V and 1 base from J; junction bases left unmatched: 4. CDR3 length equals 15 residues.

As DNA, the CDR3 is TGTGCCAGCAGTCGGGGGACAGGGTCCTACAATGAGCAGTTCTTC. It translates to CASSRGTGSYNEQFF. The chain joins TRBV6-4 to TRBJ2-1, with 9 bases lining up with TRBD1. The CDR3 contains 15 residues. V shed 5 bases and J 1 base; nucleotides not matched to a gene: 3. Germline loops: CDR1 MRHNA, CDR2 SNTAGT.

The chain has TRBV4-1 and TRBJ2-3; D gene unclear. V lost 1 base to trimming and J lost 0 bases, with 11 bases between them. This CDR3 is 16 amino acids long. Germline assignment: CDR1 MGHRA and CDR2 YSYEKL. CDR3 nucleotide sequence: TGCGCCAGCAGCCAAGGAGTAGCTCCAAGCACAGATACGCAGTATTTT. It encodes CASSQGVAPSTDTQYF.

This clone was observed once. V gene TRBV18 combines with J gene TRBJ2-7; 11 bases fit TRBD2. V lost 3 bases, J lost 7 bases, and 11 bases stayed unmatched. Germline CDR1 KGHSH, CDR2 LQKENI. This CDR3 is 16 amino acids long. The CDR3, as DNA: TGTGCCAGCTCACCGGATCAACTAGCGGGAGTGGGGGAGCAGTACTTC. As protein: CASSPDQLAGVGEQYF.

This clone was found once. This chain joins TRBV12-5 and TRBJ2-7; TRBD1 matches 7 bases. Per the germline V gene, CDR1 is LGHNT and CDR2 is FRNRAP. The CDR3 length is 12 residues. V was pared by 4 bases and J by 3 bases, with 0 bases of the junction left unmatched. This chain's CDR3 is CASGWDSYEQYF. The CDR3 nucleotides read TGTGCTAGTGGTTGGGACAGCTACGAGCAGTACTTC.

The rearrangement joins TRBV30 to TRBJ1-2; 8 bases match TRBD1. After removal of 3 bases from V and 4 bases from J, the junction contained 4 bases not matched to a gene. CDR3 length: 13 amino acids. Germline CDR1 is GTSNPN and CDR2 is SVGIG (reference sequence). This chain's CDR3 is CAWRDRGGYGYTF. CDR3 nucleotides: TGTGCCTGGAGAGACAGGGGCGGCTATGGCTACACCTTC.

The chain employs TRBV5-6 and TRBJ2-1, with D perhaps matching TRBD2 (5 bases). This CDR3 is 15 amino acids long. Germline V CDR1 and CDR2: SGHDT, YYEEEE. The V gene lost 3 bases and the J gene lost 8 bases, with 18 bases spanning the gap. CDR3 sequence: CASSWNSVSTDEQFF. The CDR3, as DNA: TGTGCCAGCAGCTGGAATAGCGTCTCTACAGATGAGCAGTTCTTC.

This rearrangement joins TRBV5-5 to TRBJ2-1; the match to TRBD2 covers 7 bases. From germline, CDR1 is SGHKS and CDR2 YYEKEE (reference sequence). The CDR3 sequence is 15 residues long. V gave up 3 bases and J gave up 2 bases; unmatched junction bases: 5. The CDR3 loop reads CASSYQAGPYNEQFF. The CDR3 DNA is TGTGCCAGCAGCTACCAAGCGGGGCCCTACAATGAGCAGTTCTTC.

This clone was observed a few times. The chain carries TRBV6-6 and TRBJ1-5; possible D gene TRBD1, 5 bases. The CDR3 is made up of 15 amino acids. Trimming took off 3 bases at V and 6 bases at J, with 15 bases between the two ends. The germline V gene has CDR1 MNHNY and CDR2 SVGAGI (reference sequence). The CDR3 DNA follows: TGTGCCAGCAGTTATTGGGACGCCGGGGGTCAGCCCCAGCATTTT. Translated, it gives CASSYWDAGGQPQHF.

This clone is a singleton in its sample. The chain employs TRBV18 and TRBJ2-2; the D is unclear. The V end was cut by 1 base, the J end by 1 base, with 16 bases between. The CDR3 contains 18 residues. Germline V gene data show CDR1 as KGHSH and CDR2 as LQKENI. The CDR3 reads CASSPRVPLTLNTGELFF. CDR3 DNA: TGTGCCAGCTCACCACGGGTGCCACTAACCTTGAACACCGGGGAGCTGTTTTTT. The full variable domain, in which reference TRBV18 and TRBJ2-2 provide the parts outside the CDR3, is NAGVMQNPRHLVRRRGQEARLRCSPMKGHSHVYWYRQLPEEGLKFMVYLQKENIIDESGMPKERFSAEFPKEGPSILRIQQVVRGDSAAYFCASSPRVPLTLNTGELFFGEGSRLTVL.

This rearrangement joins TRBV12-3 or TRBV12-4 to TRBJ2-7; the D gene is possibly TRBD2 (5 bases). The CDR3 totals 13 residues. Trimming removed 6 bases at V and 1 base at J, with 10 bases between. This chain's CDR3 is CASRGRRSYEQYF. The CDR3 bases are TGTGCCAGCAGGGGGAGAAGGTCCTACGAGCAGTACTTC.

The J gene is TRBJ2-1, the V gene TRBV7-2; 11 nucleotides match TRBD2. CDR3 size: 17 residues. CDR1 and CDR2 (germline): SGHTA, FQGNSA. V lost 5 bases to trimming and J lost 0 bases; unmatched junction nucleotides: 6. CDR3 sequence: CASSELAGAYSYNEQFF. The CDR3, as DNA: TGTGCCAGCAGCGAACTAGCGGGGGCATACTCCTACAATGAGCAGTTCTTC.

The chain couples TRBV10-1 to TRBJ2-2; D might be TRBD1 (7 bases). The CDR3 spans 17 residues. Germline loops: CDR1 WNHNN, CDR2 SYGVQD (reference sequence). V lost 6 bases and J lost 6, with 23 bases in between. The CDR3 protein is CASSGGQTGIGAGELFF. The CDR3 DNA follows: TGCGCCAGCAGCGGGGGTCAGACAGGGATAGGAGCCGGGGAGCTGTTTTTT.

The chain combines TRBV14 with TRBJ2-1; 7 bases map to TRBD1. Germline assignment: CDR1 SGHDN and CDR2 FVKESK. The CDR3 is 16 amino acids. Trimming removed 4 bases from V and 2 bases from J; junction bases left unmatched: 8. The CDR3 loop reads CASSPRQGGTYNEQFF. The CDR3 coding sequence is TGTGCCAGCAGCCCGAGACAGGGTGGGACCTACAATGAGCAGTTCTTC.

The rearrangement links TRBV7-2 to TRBJ2-5, with D uncertain. V dropped 5 bases and J dropped 4 bases, with 14 bases sitting between them. CDR3 length: 14 amino acids. CDR1 is SGHTA, CDR2 FQGNSA, per germline. CDR3 DNA sequence: TGTGCCAGCAGCATAGTTGCGGAGCGAGAGACCCAGTACTTC. Translating gives CASSIVAERETQYF.

The chain carries TRBV7-2 and TRBJ1-5, with TRBD1 identical over 8 bases. V was clipped by 0 bases and J by 10 bases; unmatched bases: 11. CDR3 length: 16 amino acids. Germline V gene lookup returns CDR1 SGHTA and CDR2 FQGNSA. As DNA, the CDR3 is TGTGCCAGCAGCTTAGCCGGGACAGGTGGGGTCAAACCCCAGCATTTT. It codes for CASSLAGTGGVKPQHF.

The chain couples TRBV2 to TRBJ1-2, with 7 bases fitting TRBD1. V was pared by 6 bases and J by 1 base, with 5 bases of the junction left unmatched. In germline, CDR1 is SNHLY, CDR2 FYNNEI. This CDR3 spans 14 amino acids. The CDR3 loop is CASRDRAGNYGYTF. The CDR3 DNA follows: TGTGCCAGCAGAGACAGGGCGGGTAACTATGGCTACACCTTC.

The chain is built from TRBV5-4 and TRBJ1-2; D perhaps matches TRBD1 (6 bases). Between the trimmed V and J ends, which lost 2 bases and 8 bases, there was a span of 7 bases. The germline V gene has CDR1 SGHNT and CDR2 YYREEE (reference sequence). The CDR3 sequence is 11 residues long. CDR3 coding DNA: TGTGCCAGCAGCTTAGGGGGAGGCTACACCTTC. Translating it yields CASSLGGGYTF.

The rearrangement uses TRBV19 and TRBJ2-1; D gene unclear. This CDR3 comprises 14 residues. V gave up 2 bases and J gave up 5 bases, with 10 bases separating them. Germline-derived CDR1 and CDR2 are LNHDA and SQIVND (reference sequence). The CDR3 loop is CASSISWSDNEQFF. Here the CDR3 DNA reads TGTGCCAGTAGTATATCATGGTCGGACAATGAGCAGTTCTTC.

This chain uses TRBV5-4 with TRBJ1-5, with 9 bases identical to TRBD1. In germline, CDR1 is SGHNT, CDR2 YYREEE (reference sequence). The CDR3 is made up of 14 amino acids. The V and J ends lost 4 bases and 4 bases, in that order; junction bases with no gene match: 3. CDR3 nucleotide sequence: TGTGCCAGCAGCCCCGGGACAGGGAATCAGCCCCAGCATTTT. Translated: CASSPGTGNQPQHF.

The V gene is TRBV4-2, the J gene TRBJ2-3; 15 bases agree with TRBD2. This CDR3 is 18 amino acids long. Losses at the gene ends were 4 bases for V and 1 base for J; bases not matched to a gene: 6. CDR1 LGHNA and CDR2 YNFKEQ come from the germline V gene. The CDR3 nucleotides are TGTGCCAGCAGCCCTGGACTAGCGGGAGGGCCGGGCACAGATACGCAGTATTTT. Protein sequence: CASSPGLAGGPGTDTQYF.

The sample holds one count of this clone. This chain links TRBV3-1 (or the pseudogene TRBV3-2) with TRBJ2-1; possible D gene TRBD1, 5 bases. V dropped 1 base and J dropped 9 bases, with 13 bases sitting between them. The germline gives CDR1 LGHDT, CDR2 YNNKEL (reference sequence). This CDR3 has 14 residues. CDR3 in amino acids: CASSQGAGLSEQFF. CDR3 coding DNA: TGTGCCAGCAGCCAAGGTGCAGGGCTAAGTGAGCAGTTCTTC.